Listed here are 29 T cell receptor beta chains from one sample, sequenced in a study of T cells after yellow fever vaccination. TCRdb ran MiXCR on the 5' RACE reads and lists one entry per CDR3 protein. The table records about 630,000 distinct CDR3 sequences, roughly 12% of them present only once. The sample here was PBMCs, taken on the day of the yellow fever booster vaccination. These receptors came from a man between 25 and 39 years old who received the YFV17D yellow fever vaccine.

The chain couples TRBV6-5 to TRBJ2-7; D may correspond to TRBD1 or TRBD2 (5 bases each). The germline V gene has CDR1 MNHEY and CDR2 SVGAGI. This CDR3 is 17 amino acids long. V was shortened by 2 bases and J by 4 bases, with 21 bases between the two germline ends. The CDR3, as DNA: TGTGCCAGCAGTTACCCGTCGTTGAGGGACGGGCGATACGAGCAGTACTTC. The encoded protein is CASSYPSLRDGRYEQYF.

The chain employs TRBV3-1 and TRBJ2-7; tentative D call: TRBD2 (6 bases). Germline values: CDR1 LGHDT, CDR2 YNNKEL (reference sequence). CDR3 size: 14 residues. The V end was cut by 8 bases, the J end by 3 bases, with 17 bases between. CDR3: CASAGGTLNYEQYF. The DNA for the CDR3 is TGTGCCAGCGCCGGTGGGACTCTGAACTACGAGCAGTACTTC.

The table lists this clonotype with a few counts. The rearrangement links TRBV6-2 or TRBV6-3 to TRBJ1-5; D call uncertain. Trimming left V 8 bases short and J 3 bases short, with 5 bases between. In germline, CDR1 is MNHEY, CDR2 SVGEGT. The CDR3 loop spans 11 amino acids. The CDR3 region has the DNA TGTGCCAGCGGTCCCAATCAGCCCCAGCATTTT. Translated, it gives CASGPNQPQHF.

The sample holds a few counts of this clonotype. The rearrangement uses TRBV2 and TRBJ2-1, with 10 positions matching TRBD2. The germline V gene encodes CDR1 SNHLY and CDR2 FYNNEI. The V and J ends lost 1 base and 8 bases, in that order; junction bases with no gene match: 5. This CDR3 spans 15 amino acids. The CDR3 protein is CASSEGLAGVHEQFF. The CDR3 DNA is TGTGCCAGCAGTGAAGGGCTAGCGGGAGTTCATGAGCAGTTCTTC. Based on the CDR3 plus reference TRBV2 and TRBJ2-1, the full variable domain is EPEVTQTPSHQVTQMGQEVILRCVPISNHLYFYWYRQILGQKVEFLVSFYNNEISEKSEIFDDQFSVERPDGSNFTLKIRSTKLEDSAMYFCASSEGLAGVHEQFFGPGTRLTVL.

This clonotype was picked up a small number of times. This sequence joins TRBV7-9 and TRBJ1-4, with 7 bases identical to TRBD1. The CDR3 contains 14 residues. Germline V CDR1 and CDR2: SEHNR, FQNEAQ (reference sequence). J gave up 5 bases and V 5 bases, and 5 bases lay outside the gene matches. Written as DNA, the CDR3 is TGTGCCAGCAGCGCGGGACAGTTGAATGAAAAACTGTTTTTT. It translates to CASSAGQLNEKLFF.

The CDR3 nucleotides are TGTGCCAGCAGTTACGCCGGGACCCCTTTCGAGGGCGAGCAGTACTTC. As protein: CASSYAGTPFEGEQYF. This rearrangement joins TRBV6-2 or TRBV6-3 to TRBJ2-7; D tentatively reads TRBD1 or TRBD2 (5 bases each). The CDR3 is made up of 16 amino acids. Trimming took 2 bases from V and 6 from J, leaving 20 bases between them. The germline V gene has CDR1 MNHEY and CDR2 SVGEGT.

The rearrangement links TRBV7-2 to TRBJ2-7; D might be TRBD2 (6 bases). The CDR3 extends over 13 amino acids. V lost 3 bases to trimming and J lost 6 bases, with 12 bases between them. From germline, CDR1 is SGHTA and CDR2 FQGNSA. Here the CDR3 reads CASSFVAVSEQYF. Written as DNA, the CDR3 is TGTGCCAGCAGCTTCGTAGCGGTTTCCGAGCAGTACTTC.

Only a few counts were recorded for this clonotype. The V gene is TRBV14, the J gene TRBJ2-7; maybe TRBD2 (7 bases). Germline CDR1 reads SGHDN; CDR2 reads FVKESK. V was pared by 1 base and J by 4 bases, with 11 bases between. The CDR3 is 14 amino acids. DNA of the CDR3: TGTGCCAGCAGCCAAGTGGGGGGGCGGTACGAGCAGTACTTC. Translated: CASSQVGGRYEQYF.

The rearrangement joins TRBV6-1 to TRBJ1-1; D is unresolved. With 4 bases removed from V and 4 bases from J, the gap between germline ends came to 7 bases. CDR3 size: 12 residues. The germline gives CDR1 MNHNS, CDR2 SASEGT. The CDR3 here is CASSAPVTEAFF. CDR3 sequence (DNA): TGTGCCAGCAGTGCCCCGGTCACTGAAGCTTTCTTT.

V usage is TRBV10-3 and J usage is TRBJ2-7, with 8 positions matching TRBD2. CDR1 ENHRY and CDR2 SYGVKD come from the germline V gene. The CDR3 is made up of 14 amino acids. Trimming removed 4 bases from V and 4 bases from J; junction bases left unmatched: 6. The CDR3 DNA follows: TGTGCCATCAGTGCGGGACTAGACTCGTACGAGCAGTACTTC. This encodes CAISAGLDSYEQYF.

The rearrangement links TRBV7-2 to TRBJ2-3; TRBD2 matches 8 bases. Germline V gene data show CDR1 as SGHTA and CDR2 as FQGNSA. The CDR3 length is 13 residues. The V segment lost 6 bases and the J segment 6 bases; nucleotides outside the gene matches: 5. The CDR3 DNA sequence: TGTGCCAGCAGGGAGCCGGGGGGGGATACGCAGTATTTT. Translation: CASREPGGDTQYF.

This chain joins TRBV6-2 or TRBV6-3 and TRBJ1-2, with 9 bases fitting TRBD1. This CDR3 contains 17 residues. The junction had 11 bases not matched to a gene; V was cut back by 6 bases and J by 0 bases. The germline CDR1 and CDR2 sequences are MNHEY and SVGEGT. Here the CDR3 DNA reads TGTGCCAGCAGGCTCAACCGGGACAGGGAAGCTAACTATGGCTACACCTTC. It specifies CASRLNRDREANYGYTF.

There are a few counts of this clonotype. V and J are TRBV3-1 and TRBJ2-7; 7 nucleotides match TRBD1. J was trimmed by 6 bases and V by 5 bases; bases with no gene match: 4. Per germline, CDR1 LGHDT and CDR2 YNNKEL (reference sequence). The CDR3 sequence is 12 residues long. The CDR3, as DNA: TGTGCCAGCAGCGACAGGGTTAGCGAGCAGTACTTC. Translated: CASSDRVSEQYF.

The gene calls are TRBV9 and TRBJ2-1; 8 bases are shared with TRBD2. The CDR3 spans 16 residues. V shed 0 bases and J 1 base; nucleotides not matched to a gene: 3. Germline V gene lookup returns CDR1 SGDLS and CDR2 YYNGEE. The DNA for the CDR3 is TGTGCCAGCAGCGTAGCGGGACTAGGTTCCTACAATGAGCAGTTCTTC. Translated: CASSVAGLGSYNEQFF.

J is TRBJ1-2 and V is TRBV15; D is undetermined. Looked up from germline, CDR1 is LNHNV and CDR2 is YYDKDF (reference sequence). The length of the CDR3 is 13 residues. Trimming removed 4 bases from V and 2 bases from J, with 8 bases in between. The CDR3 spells CATSITRNYGYTF. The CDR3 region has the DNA TGTGCCACCAGCATAACAAGAAACTATGGCTACACCTTC. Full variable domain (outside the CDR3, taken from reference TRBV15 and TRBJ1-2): DAMVIQNPRYQVTQFGKPVTLSCSQTLNHNVMYWYQQKSSQAPKLLFHYYDKDFNNEADTPDNFQSRRPNTSFCFLDIRSPGLGDTAMYLCATSITRNYGYTFGSGTRLTVV.

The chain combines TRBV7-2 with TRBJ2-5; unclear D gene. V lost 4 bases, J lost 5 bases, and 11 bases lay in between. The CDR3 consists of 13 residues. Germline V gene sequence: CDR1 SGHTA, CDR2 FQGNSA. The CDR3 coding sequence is TGTGCCAGCAGCTCCCCTATGGGGGAGACCCAGTACTTC. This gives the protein CASSSPMGETQYF.

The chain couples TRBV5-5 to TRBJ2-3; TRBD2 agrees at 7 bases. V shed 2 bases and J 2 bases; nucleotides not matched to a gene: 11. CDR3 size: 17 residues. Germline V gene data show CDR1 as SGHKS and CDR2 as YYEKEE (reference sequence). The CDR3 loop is CASSFGLAGGATDTQYF. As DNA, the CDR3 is TGTGCCAGCAGCTTTGGGTTAGCGGGTGGCGCCACAGATACGCAGTATTTT. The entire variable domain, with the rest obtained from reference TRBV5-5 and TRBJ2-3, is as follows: DAGVTQSPTHLIKTRGQQVTLRCSPISGHKSVSWYQQVLGQGPQFIFQYYEKEERGRGNFPDRFSARQFPNYSSELNVNALLLGDSALYLCASSFGLAGGATDTQYFGPGTRLTVL.

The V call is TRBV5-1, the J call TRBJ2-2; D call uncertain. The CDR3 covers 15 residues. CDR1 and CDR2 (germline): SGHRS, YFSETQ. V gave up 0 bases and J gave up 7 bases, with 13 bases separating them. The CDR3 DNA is TGCGCCAGCAGCTTGGGGGCCACTTCGAGCGGGGAGCTGTTTTTT. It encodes CASSLGATSSGELFF.

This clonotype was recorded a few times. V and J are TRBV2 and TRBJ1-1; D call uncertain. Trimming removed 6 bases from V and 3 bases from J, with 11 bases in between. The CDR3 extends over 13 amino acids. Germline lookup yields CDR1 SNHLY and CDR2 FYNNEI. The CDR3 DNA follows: TGTGCCAGCAGGGTAGCCGAGGACACTGAAGCTTTCTTT. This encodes CASRVAEDTEAFF. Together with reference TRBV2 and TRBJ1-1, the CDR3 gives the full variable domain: EPEVTQTPSHQVTQMGQEVILRCVPISNHLYFYWYRQILGQKVEFLVSFYNNEISEKSEIFDDQFSVERPDGSNFTLKIRSTKLEDSAMYFCASRVAEDTEAFFGQGTRLTVV.

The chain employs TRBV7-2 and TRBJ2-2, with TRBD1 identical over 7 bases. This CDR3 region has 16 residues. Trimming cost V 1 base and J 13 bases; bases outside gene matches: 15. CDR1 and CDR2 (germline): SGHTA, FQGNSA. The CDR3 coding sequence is TGTGCCAGCAGCTTAGAAGGTCTTTGGGACAGCACTGGGCTGTTTTTT. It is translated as CASSLEGLWDSTGLFF.

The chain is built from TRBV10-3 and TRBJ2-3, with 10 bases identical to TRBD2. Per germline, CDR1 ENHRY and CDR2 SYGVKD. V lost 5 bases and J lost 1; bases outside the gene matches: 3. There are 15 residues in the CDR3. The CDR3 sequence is CAISRTSGGTDTQYF. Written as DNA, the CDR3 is TGTGCCATCAGTCGGACTAGCGGTGGCACAGATACGCAGTATTTT.

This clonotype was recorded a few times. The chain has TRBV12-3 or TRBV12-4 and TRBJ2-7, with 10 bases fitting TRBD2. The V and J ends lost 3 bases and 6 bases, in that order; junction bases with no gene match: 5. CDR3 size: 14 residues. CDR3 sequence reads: CASSLLGTSVEQYF. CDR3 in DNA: TGTGCCAGCAGTTTGCTAGGGACTAGCGTCGAGCAGTACTTC.

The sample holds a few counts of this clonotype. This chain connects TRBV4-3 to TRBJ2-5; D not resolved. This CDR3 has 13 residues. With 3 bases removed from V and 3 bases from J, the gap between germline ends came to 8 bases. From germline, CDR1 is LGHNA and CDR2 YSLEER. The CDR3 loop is CASSHGDEETQYF. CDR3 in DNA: TGCGCCAGCAGCCACGGAGACGAAGAGACCCAGTACTTC.

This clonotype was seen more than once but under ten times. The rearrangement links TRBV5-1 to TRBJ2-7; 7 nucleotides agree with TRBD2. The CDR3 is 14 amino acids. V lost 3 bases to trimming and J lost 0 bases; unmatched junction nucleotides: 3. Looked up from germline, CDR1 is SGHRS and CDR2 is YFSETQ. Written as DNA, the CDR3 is TGCGCCAGCAGCTCTAGCGGTTACTCCTACGAGCAGTACTTC. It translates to CASSSSGYSYEQYF.

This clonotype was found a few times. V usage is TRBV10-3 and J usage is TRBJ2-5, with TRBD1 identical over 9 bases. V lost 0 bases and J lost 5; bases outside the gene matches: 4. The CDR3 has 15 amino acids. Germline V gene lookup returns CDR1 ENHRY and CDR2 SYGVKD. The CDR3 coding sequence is TGTGCCATCAGTGAGTCGACAGGGGGATGGGAGACCCAGTACTTC. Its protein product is CAISESTGGWETQYF.

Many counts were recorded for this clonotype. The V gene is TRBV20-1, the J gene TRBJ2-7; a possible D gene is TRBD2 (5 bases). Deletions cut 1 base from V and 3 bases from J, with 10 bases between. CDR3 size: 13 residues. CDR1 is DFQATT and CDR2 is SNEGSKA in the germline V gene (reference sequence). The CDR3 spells CSARVPGSYEQYF. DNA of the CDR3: TGCAGTGCTAGAGTCCCGGGGAGCTACGAGCAGTACTTC.

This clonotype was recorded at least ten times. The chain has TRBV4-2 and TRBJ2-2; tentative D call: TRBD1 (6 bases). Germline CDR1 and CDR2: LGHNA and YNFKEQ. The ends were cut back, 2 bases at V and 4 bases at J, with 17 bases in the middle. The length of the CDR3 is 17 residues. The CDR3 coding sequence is TGTGCCAGCAGCCAAAAAACAGGGAAATCAGTCACCGGGGAGCTGTTTTTT. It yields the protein CASSQKTGKSVTGELFF.

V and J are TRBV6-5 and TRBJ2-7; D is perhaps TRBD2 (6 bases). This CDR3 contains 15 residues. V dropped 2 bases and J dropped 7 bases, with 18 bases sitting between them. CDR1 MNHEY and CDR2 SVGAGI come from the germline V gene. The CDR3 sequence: CASSYPRDSVEEQYF. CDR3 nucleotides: TGTGCCAGCAGTTACCCACGGGACTCCGTCGAGGAGCAGTACTTC.

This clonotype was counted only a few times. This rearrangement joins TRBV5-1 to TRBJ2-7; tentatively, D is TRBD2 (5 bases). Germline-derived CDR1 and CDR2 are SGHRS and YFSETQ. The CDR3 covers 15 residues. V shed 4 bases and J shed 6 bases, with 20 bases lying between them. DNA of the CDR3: TGCGCCAGCAGCCGGCCGGAGGTATCGCCTGGCGAGCAGTACTTC. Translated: CASSRPEVSPGEQYF. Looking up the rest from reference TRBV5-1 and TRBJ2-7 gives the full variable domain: KAGVTQTPRYLIKTRGQQVTLSCSPISGHRSVSWYQQTPGQGLQFLFEYFSETQRNKGNFPGRFSGRQFSNSRSEMNVSTLELGDSALYLCASSRPEVSPGEQYFGPGTRLTVT.